Sequencing of this TCR beta chain was carried out in a study of PD-1 blockade in classical Hodgkin lymphoma. The sample's time point: cycle 4 day 1 (C4D1), after more than five weeks of nivolumab. The patients all showed relapse after autologous stem cell transplantation, while their brentuximab vedotin exposure varied. Patients' outcomes at their best amounted to complete response, partial response or progressive disease. Germline CDR1 and CDR2: SGHTA and FQGNSA. Trimming pared 3 bases from V and 0 bases from J, leaving 9 bases between. The CDR3 covers 15 residues. This clone has a handful of counts. Its specificity is not known. Study results and caveats: By C4D1 there was a significant rise in CD4+ TCR diversity but not in CD8+ TCR diversity. The repertoire differences lack a defined cause, possibly disease activity or prior therapy.

Generated by immunoSEQ multiplex PCR, the TCRdb table keeps only in-frame clones and is missing some. Of 25,000 to 35,000 clones in the sample, around 74% were seen once. Sequences were derived from peripheral blood mononuclear cells (PBMCs), sampled before the fourth cycle of nivolumab. The TCR comes from a human donor with classical Hodgkin lymphoma. The chain recombines TRBV7-2 with TRBJ1-5; D remains unclear. The CDR3 region has the DNA TGTGCCAGCAGCTTGGAGGCTCTTAGCAATCAGCCCCAGCATTTT. Its protein is CASSLEALSNQPQHF.